This is a list of T cell receptor beta chains from one sample in a study of cytomegalovirus exposure and HLA in healthy donors. The repertoire was sequenced with immunoSEQ multiplex PCR; TCRdb's copy has only in-frame clones and lacks some. The table shows 250,000 to 300,000 clones, with 85% to 90% occurring only once. The sample consisted of PBMCs. These receptor sequences come from a woman aged 18-29 years in good health and CMV-seronegative. The CDR3 runs from the conserved cysteine through the conserved F or W. Fields, in order: clone size, V gene, D gene, CDR3 length, J gene, CDR3 protein, CDR3 DNA. The D gene is left open where the match is weak. Only part of the rows carry a size: once, few, many, or a class if the clone is expanded.

.	TRBV18	TRBD2	17	TRBJ2-5	CASSPGHAGGPKETQYF	TGTGCCAGCTCACCGGGGCATGCGGGGGGGCCGAAAGAGACCCAGTACTTC
.	TRBV18	.	19	TRBJ1-6	CASSPRTTGIGVGNSPLHF	TGTGCCAGCTCACCGCGCACTACAGGGATAGGTGTGGGGAATTCACCCCTCCACTTT
.	TRBV4-2	TRBD1	14	TRBJ1-1	CASSQSTGVTEAFF	TGTGCCAGCAGCCAGTCGACAGGGGTCACTGAAGCTTTCTTT
once	TRBV4-3	.	14	TRBJ1-6	CASSQDRYNSPLHF	TGCGCCAGCAGCCAAGACAGATATAATTCACCCCTCCACTTT
.	TRBV4-1	TRBD1	15	TRBJ1-1	CASSRPGQLNTEAFF	TGCGCCAGCAGCCGCCCGGGACAGTTGAACACTGAAGCTTTCTTT
.	TRBV2	.	15	TRBJ1-2	CASREMFSDTYGYTF	TGTGCCAGCAGGGAGATGTTTTCGGACACCTATGGCTACACCTTC
.	TRBV28	TRBD1	15	TRBJ2-3	CASNEHGTGTDTQYF	TGTGCCAGCAACGAACACGGGACAGGTACAGATACGCAGTATTTT
once	TRBV5-1	TRBD1	15	TRBJ1-4	CASSFSGQGQEKLFF	TGCGCCAGCAGCTTTTCGGGACAGGGACAAGAAAAACTGTTTTTT
.	TRBV15	.	16	TRBJ2-6	CATEDGKDSGANVLTF	TGTGCCACCGAGGACGGGAAAGACTCTGGGGCCAACGTCCTGACTTTC
.	TRBV28	.	12	TRBJ1-3	CASFSFASTIYF	TGTGCCAGCTTCTCTTTTGCGAGCACCATATATTTT
few	TRBV10-1	TRBD2	15	TRBJ2-1	CASSEGTSGGTEQFF	TGCGCCAGCAGTGAGGGGACTAGCGGGGGCACCGAGCAGTTCTTC
.	TRBV5-4	.	14	TRBJ1-2	CASSHPAGDYGYTF	TGTGCCAGCAGCCACCCAGCAGGGGACTATGGCTACACCTTC
.	TRBV6-6	.	14	TRBJ1-1	CASSYPEGDTEAFF	TGTGCCAGCAGTTACCCCGAGGGGGACACTGAAGCTTTCTTT
.	TRBV6-5	TRBD1	16	TRBJ2-2	CASSFRTGQNTGELFF	TGTGCCAGCAGTTTTCGGACAGGGCAGAACACCGGGGAGCTGTTTTTT
.	TRBV7-6	TRBD2	17	TRBJ2-3	CASSLGSTSRRTDTQYF	TGTGCCAGCAGCTTAGGCTCGACTAGCCGCCGCACAGATACGCAGTATTTT
few	TRBV7-2	TRBD1	15	TRBJ1-1	CASSLRDSPNTEAFF	TGTGCCAGCAGCTTACGGGACAGCCCGAACACTGAAGCTTTCTTT
.	TRBV5-4	TRBD1	14	TRBJ1-1	CASSRQGVRGEAFF	TGTGCCAGCAGCCGACAGGGGGTCCGTGGTGAAGCTTTCTTT
.	TRBV6-1	.	19	TRBJ1-6	CASSEEITAQGLLGSPLHF	TGTGCCAGCAGTGAAGAGATAACGGCGCAGGGGCTCCTAGGATCACCCCTCCACTTT